These 23 T cell receptor beta chains came from one sample sequenced in a study of T-cell memory formation after mild COVID-19. TCRdb re-called the 5' RACE reads with MiXCR, one entry per CDR3 protein. This table holds about 300,000 distinct CDR3 sequences, roughly a fifth found once. The sequenced sample was PBMCs or a T cell subset sorted from them (not recorded which). These receptor sequences come from a man younger than 35 who had mild COVID-19 (a few samples of this study predate the infection). Cell type and time point are not known.

The chain employs TRBV5-5 and TRBJ1-2; D is undetermined. V shed 7 bases and J shed 4 bases, with 11 bases lying between them. Germline V lookup: CDR1 SGHKS, CDR2 YYEKEE (reference sequence). The CDR3 sequence is 12 residues long. The CDR3 bases are TGTGCCAGCGGTCCAGGCGGCTATGGCTACACCTTC. It codes for CASGPGGYGYTF. Based on the CDR3 plus reference TRBV5-5 and TRBJ1-2, the full variable domain is DAGVTQSPTHLIKTRGQQVTLRCSPISGHKSVSWYQQVLGQGPQFIFQYYEKEERGRGNFPDRFSARQFPNYSSELNVNALLLGDSALYLCASGPGGYGYTFGSGTRLTVV.

This chain joins TRBV6-2 or TRBV6-3 and TRBJ2-7, with 8 bases identical to TRBD1. Germline CDR1 reads MNHEY; CDR2 reads SVGEGT. The CDR3 consists of 12 residues. V lost 6 bases, J lost 6 bases, and 4 bases stayed unmatched. The CDR3 loop reads CASSSTGVEQYV. For the CDR3, the DNA is TGTGCCAGCAGCTCGACAGGGGTCGAGCAGTACGTC.

At least ten counts were recorded for this clonotype. The genes are TRBV20-1 and TRBJ2-5; 7 bases are a match to TRBD1. After removal of 6 bases from V and 2 bases from J, the junction contained 9 bases not matched to a gene. Germline values: CDR1 DFQATT, CDR2 SNEGSKA (reference sequence). The CDR3 has 14 residues. The CDR3 is CSANRDSHQETQYF. The CDR3 nucleotides are TGCAGTGCCAACCGGGACAGTCATCAAGAGACCCAGTACTTC.

This clonotype has more than one count but fewer than ten. The chain combines TRBV5-1 with TRBJ2-3; 11 bases align to TRBD2. The CDR3 covers 19 residues. CDR1 is SGHRS, CDR2 YFSETQ, per germline. Trimming took 4 bases from V and 1 from J; bases not matched to a gene: 14. The CDR3 loop is CASSRSGLRGLAGTDTQYF. CDR3 coding DNA: TGCGCCAGCAGCCGATCGGGTCTTAGGGGACTAGCGGGCACAGATACGCAGTATTTT.

As regards this clonotype: This may be a read error: a much more frequent sequence differs by one nucleotide. The chain links TRBV6-2 or TRBV6-3 to TRBJ2-7, with D perhaps matching TRBD1 (6 bases). Germline V gives CDR1 MNHEY, CDR2 SVGEGT. Trimming took 2 bases from V and 1 from J, leaving 9 bases between them. The CDR3 totals 14 residues. The CDR3 DNA follows: TGTGCCAGCAGTTACCGGGACACGTCCTACGAGCAGTACGTC. Translation gives CASSYRDTSYEQYV.

The chain carries TRBV2 and TRBJ2-3, with D unresolved. Trimming took 8 bases from V and 2 from J, leaving 11 bases between them. The CDR3 has 13 residues. Germline V gene lookup returns CDR1 SNHLY and CDR2 FYNNEI. The CDR3, as DNA: TGTGCCAGCGACCCGCCGGACACAGATACGCAGTATTTT. This translates into CASDPPDTDTQYF.

The CDR3 is CASSLGRAGNTIYF. The DNA of the CDR3 is TGTGCCAGCAGCTTAGGGCGGGCTGGAAACACCATATATTTT. The chain joins TRBV7-2 to TRBJ1-3; D is uncertain. Trimming removed 1 base at V and 2 bases at J, with 6 bases between. In germline, CDR1 is SGHTA, CDR2 FQGNSA. The CDR3 consists of 14 residues.

A few counts support this clonotype. The rearrangement uses TRBV5-1 and TRBJ1-5; D gene uncertain. V shed 0 bases and J shed 4 bases, with 11 bases lying between them. The CDR3 extends over 15 amino acids. Per the germline V gene, CDR1 is SGHRS and CDR2 is YFSETQ. The CDR3 DNA reads as TGCGCCAGCAGCTTGGCCGGAAGGGAGAATCAGCCCCAGCATTTT. It is translated as CASSLAGRENQPQHF.

This clonotype was picked up a small number of times. The V call is TRBV20-1, the J call TRBJ1-5, with 11 bases lining up with TRBD1. Germline V CDR1 and CDR2: DFQATT, SNEGSKA (reference sequence). This CDR3 has 13 residues. With V trimmed by 4 bases and J by 7 bases, 3 bases remained unmatched. The CDR3 loop is CSATDRGRQPQHF. The CDR3 nucleotides are TGCAGTGCTACGGACAGGGGGCGGCAGCCCCAGCATTTT.

The genes are TRBV21-1 and TRBJ2-7; the table's D call of TRBD2 was not tested on the DNA. TRBV21-1 is termed a pseudogene. This CDR3 region has 18 residues. The CDR3 spells CASSKVPSRLAAKVEQYV. The CDR3 nucleotides are TGTGCCAGCAGCAAAGTCCCTTCCCGACTAGCGGCCAAAGTCGAGCAGTACGTC.

CDR3 residues: CSARVLGLEVETQYF. The CDR3 DNA is TGCAGTGCTAGAGTTTTGGGACTAGAGGTGGAGACCCAGTACTTC. The genes are TRBV20-1 and TRBJ2-5; 8 bases are a match to TRBD2. This CDR3 has 15 residues. V shed 1 base and J 5 bases; nucleotides not matched to a gene: 9. Germline CDR1 and CDR2: DFQATT and SNEGSKA (reference sequence).

The rearrangement joins TRBV29-1 to TRBJ1-4; 10 bases are a match to TRBD1. The J segment lost 3 bases and the V segment lost 6 bases, leaving 4 bases of the junction unmatched. CDR1 and CDR2 (germline): SQVTM, ANQGSEA. The CDR3 covers 14 residues. CDR3 region: CSVTGTGANEKLFF. DNA of the CDR3: TGCAGCGTCACCGGGACAGGGGCTAATGAAAAACTGTTTTTT.

This clonotype was counted only a few times. CDR3 amino acids: CASSLGLTGLNTGELFF. CDR3 DNA: TGTGCCAGCAGCCTCGGTCTAACAGGACTTAACACCGGGGAGCTGTTTTTT. The chain links TRBV7-6 to TRBJ2-2, with D perhaps assigned TRBD1 or TRBD2 (5 bases each). V lost 5 bases and J lost 2, with 18 bases in between. CDR1 and CDR2 from the germline V gene are SGHVS and FNYEAQ. The CDR3 contains 17 residues.

This clonotype was seen a few times. The CDR3 DNA sequence: TGCAGTGCTAGAGACTCCCTTACGGGAAACATTCAGTACTTC. Translated: CSARDSLTGNIQYF. The V and J genes are TRBV20-1 and TRBJ2-4; D gene uncertain. The V end was cut by 0 bases, the J end by 6 bases, with 12 bases between. From germline, CDR1 is DFQATT and CDR2 SNEGSKA (reference sequence). The CDR3 length is 14 residues.

This clonotype was observed a few times. The chain recombines TRBV5-1 with TRBJ1-4; 10 nucleotides align to TRBD1. The CDR3 is 17 residues long. The germline gives CDR1 SGHRS, CDR2 YFSETQ. V was clipped by 3 bases and J by 8 bases; unmatched bases: 13. This CDR3 is CASSSGQGGTLSEKLFF. CDR3 sequence (DNA): TGCGCCAGCAGCTCAGGACAGGGGGGTACTTTAAGCGAAAAACTGTTTTTT.

This clonotype was observed a few times. CDR3 DNA: TGTGCCAGCAGTTTCGGAAGTTTTTCGGGGTTAGAGACCCAGTACTTC. Protein product: CASSFGSFSGLETQYF. The V gene is TRBV28, the J gene TRBJ2-5; D perhaps matches TRBD2 (5 bases). Trimming removed 3 bases at V and 4 bases at J, with 18 bases between. This CDR3 is 16 amino acids long. Germline CDR1 is MDHEN and CDR2 is SYDVKM.

The V call is TRBV2, the J call TRBJ2-5, with 7 bases that match TRBD1. The CDR3 runs 13 residues. Per the germline V gene, CDR1 is SNHLY and CDR2 is FYNNEI. V gave up 6 bases and J gave up 7 bases; unmatched junction bases: 8. The CDR3 region is CASRDREHGTQYF. In nucleotides, the CDR3 is TGTGCCAGCAGAGACAGGGAGCACGGGACCCAGTACTTC. Full variable domain (remainder filled in from reference TRBV2 and TRBJ2-5): EPEVTQTPSHQVTQMGQEVILRCVPISNHLYFYWYRQILGQKVEFLVSFYNNEISEKSEIFDDQFSVERPDGSNFTLKIRSTKLEDSAMYFCASRDREHGTQYFGPGTRLLVL.

The CDR3 region is CASSLRGAEQYV. The CDR3 DNA reads as TGTGCCAGCAGCTTAAGGGGAGCCGAGCAGTACGTC. The V and J genes are TRBV7-9 and TRBJ2-7; the D gene could be TRBD1 or TRBD2 (5 bases each). This CDR3 spans 12 amino acids. V lost 2 bases, J lost 6 bases, and 8 bases lay in between. The germline CDR1 and CDR2 sequences are SEHNR and FQNEAQ (reference sequence).

Only a few counts were recorded for this clonotype. The chain combines TRBV20-1 with TRBJ1-4; the D is unclear. The V gene lost 5 bases and the J gene lost 1 base, with 14 bases spanning the gap. The CDR3 sequence is 15 residues long. The germline V gene encodes CDR1 DFQATT and CDR2 SNEGSKA (reference sequence). CDR3 region: CSASDPRGTNEKLFF. The DNA for the CDR3 is TGCAGTGCTTCTGACCCAAGAGGAACTAATGAAAAACTGTTTTTT.

This chain connects TRBV21-1 to TRBJ2-7; TRBD2, the table's D call, lacks a check against the DNA. TRBV21-1 is tagged as a pseudogene. The CDR3 totals 16 residues. CDR3 in amino acids: CASTKGNSGASYEQYF. Written as DNA, the CDR3 is TGTGCCAGCACCAAAGGGAATAGCGGGGCCTCCTACGAGCAGTACTTC.

In this sample, this clonotype turned up a few times. The gene calls are TRBV7-9 and TRBJ1-2; no firm D call. Per germline, CDR1 SEHNR and CDR2 FQNEAQ (reference sequence). The length of the CDR3 is 12 residues. Trimming took 11 bases from V and 4 from J, leaving 14 bases between them. For the CDR3, the DNA is TGTGCCTGGGGAGCAGCTTCCTATGGCTACACCTTC. Translated, it gives CAWGAASYGYTF.

The rearrangement links TRBV11-2 to TRBJ2-1; 9 bases match TRBD2. CDR1 is SGHAT and CDR2 is FQNNGV in the germline V gene. V trimming: 2 bases; J trimming: 7 bases; junction bases outside the gene matches: 3. This CDR3 comprises 14 residues. Written as DNA, the CDR3 is TGTGCCAGCAGCTTATTTAGCGGGGGTAATGAGCAGTTCTTC. It yields the protein CASSLFSGGNEQFF.

This clonotype was recorded many times. V usage is TRBV7-9 and J usage is TRBJ2-1; D is perhaps TRBD1 or TRBD2 (7 bases each). Trimming shortened V by 5 bases and J by 4 bases, and 15 bases separated the two germline ends. There are 15 residues in the CDR3. Germline CDR1 and CDR2: SEHNR and FQNEAQ (reference sequence). CDR3 protein: CASSASGTAYNEQFF. The CDR3 DNA reads as TGTGCCAGCAGCGCCAGCGGGACAGCTTACAATGAGCAGTTCTTC. Full variable domain (missing parts from reference TRBV7-9 and TRBJ2-1): DTGVSQNPRHKITKRGQNVTFRCDPISEHNRLYWYRQTLGQGPEFLTYFQNEAQLEKSRLLSDRFSAERPKGSFSTLEIQRTEQGDSAMYLCASSASGTAYNEQFFGPGTRLTVL.